This is a list of T cell receptor beta chains from one sample in a study of cytomegalovirus exposure and HLA in healthy donors. Data came from immunoSEQ multiplex PCR; TCRdb stores just in-frame clones and leaves some out. The table lists more than 100,000 clones. Input material: PBMCs. Every receptor here comes from a man aged 35 to 55 in good health and CMV-seronegative. Both conserved end residues are part of each CDR3. A D gene is named only where the DNA matches it firmly.

CDR3: CASSRGDVPAQYF; DNA: TGCGCCAGCAGTCGGGGGGACGTCCCGGCCCAGTACTTC; V: TRBV10-1; D: TRBD2; J: TRBJ2-5
CDR3: CASSYGGGTYEQYF; DNA: TGTGCCAGCAGTTACGGAGGCGGAACCTACGAGCAGTACTTC; V: TRBV6-6; D: -; J: TRBJ2-7
CDR3: CAISFTGTSGRGERRGAYNEQFF; DNA: TGTGCCATCAGTTTTACCGGGACTAGCGGGAGAGGAGAGCGAAGGGGGGCCTACAATGAGCAGTTCTTC; V: TRBV10-3; D: TRBD2; J: TRBJ2-1
CDR3: CASSRQGYEQYF; DNA: TGTGCCAGCAGTCGACAGGGGTACGAGCAGTACTTC; V: TRBV6-6; D: TRBD1; J: TRBJ2-7
CDR3: CASSLIFSGGSSVTGEQFF; DNA: TGTGCCAGCAGTCTTATCTTTAGCGGGGGCTCAAGCGTGACGGGTGAGCAGTTCTTC; V: TRBV7-6; D: TRBD2; J: TRBJ2-1
CDR3: CASSSAGTTNNEQFF; DNA: TGTGCCAGCAGCTCTGCGGGGACTACAAACAATGAGCAGTTCTTC; V: TRBV11-2; D: TRBD2; J: TRBJ2-1
CDR3: CASSYSGTEDQETQYF; DNA: TGTGCCAGCAGTTACTCCGGGACAGAAGATCAAGAGACCCAGTACTTC; V: TRBV6-6; D: TRBD1; J: TRBJ2-5
CDR3: CTSTPTGGMGEQYF; DNA: TGTACCAGTACCCCGACGGGGGGTATGGGAGAGCAGTACTTC; V: TRBV19; D: TRBD2; J: TRBJ2-7
CDR3: CAWSGAYWTGDEKLFF; DNA: TGTGCCTGGAGTGGGGCTTATTGGACAGGTGATGAAAAACTGTTTTTT; V: TRBV30; D: TRBD1; J: TRBJ1-4
CDR3: CASSYLYEQYF; DNA: TGTGCCAGCAGTTACCTTTACGAGCAGTACTTC; V: TRBV6-6; D: -; J: TRBJ2-7
CDR3: CASSVGQGTGYTF; DNA: TGTGCCAGCAGTGTCGGACAGGGGACTGGCTACACCTTC; V: TRBV25-1; D: TRBD1; J: TRBJ1-2
CDR3: CARAAPRGLGDEQYF; DNA: TGTGCTAGAGCAGCACCCAGGGGGTTAGGTGACGAGCAGTACTTC; V: TRBV12-5; D: TRBD1; J: TRBJ2-7
CDR3: CASSFNTDTQYF; DNA: TGCGCCAGCAGCTTTAACACAGATACGCAGTATTTT; V: TRBV5-1; D: -; J: TRBJ2-3
CDR3: CASNFEGGAPLDTEAFF; DNA: TGTGCCAGCAATTTTGAGGGGGGGGCCCCTTTGGACACTGAAGCTTTCTTT; V: TRBV5-6; D: -; J: TRBJ1-1
CDR3: CAISEAQGNTEAFF; DNA: TGTGCCATCAGTGAGGCTCAGGGGAACACTGAAGCTTTCTTT; V: TRBV10-3; D: -; J: TRBJ1-1
CDR3: CASSPPPGTSGRRYEQYF; DNA: TGTGCCAGCAGCCCACCCCCCGGGACTAGCGGGAGGCGGTACGAGCAGTACTTC; V: TRBV7-9; D: TRBD2; J: TRBJ2-7